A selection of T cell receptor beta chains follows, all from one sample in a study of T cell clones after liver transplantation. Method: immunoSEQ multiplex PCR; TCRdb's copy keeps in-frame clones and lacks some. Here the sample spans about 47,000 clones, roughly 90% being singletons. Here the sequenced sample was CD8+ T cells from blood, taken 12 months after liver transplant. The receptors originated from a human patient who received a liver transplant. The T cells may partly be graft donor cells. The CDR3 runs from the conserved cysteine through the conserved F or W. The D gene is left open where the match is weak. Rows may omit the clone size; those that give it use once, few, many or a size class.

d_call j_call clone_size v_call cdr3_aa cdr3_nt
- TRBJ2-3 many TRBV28 CASMGTAKYTDTQYF TGTGCCAGCATGGGGACCGCCAAATACACAGATACGCAGTATTTT
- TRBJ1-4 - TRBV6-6 CAIEGETNEKLFF TGTGCCATCGAAGGGGAAACTAATGAAAAACTGTTTTTT
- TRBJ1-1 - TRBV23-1 CASSWGGTNTEAFF TGCGCCAGTAGTTGGGGAGGGACGAACACTGAAGCTTTCTTT
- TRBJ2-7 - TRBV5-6 CASSPPPLKGHLNEQYF TGTGCCAGCAGCCCACCTCCTCTAAAGGGACACTTAAACGAGCAGTACTTC
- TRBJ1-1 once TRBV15 CATSRTDVANTEAFF TGTGCCACCAGCAGAACCGACGTGGCGAACACTGAAGCTTTCTTT
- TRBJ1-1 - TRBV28 CASSFRGLNTEAFF TGTGCCAGCAGTTTTAGAGGCCTGAACACTGAAGCTTTCTTT
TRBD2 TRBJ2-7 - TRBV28 CASSTRTSGGFSYEQYF TGTGCCAGCAGTACCCGGACTAGCGGGGGATTCTCCTACGAGCAGTACTTC
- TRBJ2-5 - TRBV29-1 CSVTPGPPEEETQYF TGCAGCGTTACTCCGGGACCCCCTGAGGAAGAGACCCAGTACTTC
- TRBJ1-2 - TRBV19 CASSIGVSYGYTF TGTGCCAGTAGTATAGGAGTGTCCTATGGCTACACCTTC
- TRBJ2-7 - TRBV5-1 CASSLEGPSYEQYF TGCGCCAGCAGCTTGGAGGGACCCTCCTACGAGCAGTACTTC
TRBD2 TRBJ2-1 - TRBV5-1 CASSSFLAGVISYNEQFF TGCGCCAGCAGCTCATTTTTAGCGGGAGTAATCTCCTACAATGAGCAGTTCTTC
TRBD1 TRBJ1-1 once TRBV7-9 CASSRGTGVNTEAFF TGTGCCAGCAGCAGGGGGACAGGGGTGAACACTGAAGCTTTCTTT
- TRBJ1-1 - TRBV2 CASGDTGSGEAFF TGTGCCAGCGGTGATACAGGGTCCGGTGAAGCTTTCTTT
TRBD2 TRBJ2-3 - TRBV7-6 CASSLGGTSGSEADTQYF TGTGCCAGCAGCTTAGGGGGGACTAGCGGGAGTGAGGCAGATACGCAGTATTTT
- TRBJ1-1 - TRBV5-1 CASRTDGNTEAFF TGCGCCAGCAGAACGGACGGAAACACTGAAGCTTTCTTT
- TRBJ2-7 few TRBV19 CASSIYSAYSSSDSYEQYF TGTGCCAGTAGTATATACAGTGCCTACTCCTCGTCCGACTCCTACGAGCAGTACTTC
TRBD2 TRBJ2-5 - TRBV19 CASSARTSGRYGETQYF TGTGCCAGTAGTGCCCGGACTAGCGGGAGATATGGAGAGACCCAGTACTTC
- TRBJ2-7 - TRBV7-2 CASSFSEAVQYF TGTGCCAGCAGCTTTAGTGAGGCGGTGCAGTACTTC
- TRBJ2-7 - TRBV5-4 CASSLGGPSSYEQYF TGTGCCAGCAGCTTGGGGGGGCCCAGCTCCTACGAGCAGTACTTC
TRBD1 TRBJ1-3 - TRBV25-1 CASSDQGERGNTIYF TGTGCCAGCAGTGATCAGGGGGAACGAGGAAACACCATATATTTT
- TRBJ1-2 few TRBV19 CASSPSRDPYGYTF TGTGCCAGTAGTCCTAGCCGGGACCCCTATGGCTACACCTTC
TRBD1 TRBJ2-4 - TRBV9 CASSPYGQGGNIQYF TGTGCCAGCAGCCCTTATGGACAGGGCGGGAACATTCAGTACTTC
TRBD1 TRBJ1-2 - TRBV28 CASSFGGTVPYGYTF TGTGCCAGCAGTTTCGGTGGGACAGTACCTTATGGCTACACCTTC
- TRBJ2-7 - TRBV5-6 CASSPVDFSYEQYF TGTGCCAGCAGCCCCGTGGACTTCTCCTACGAGCAGTACTTC
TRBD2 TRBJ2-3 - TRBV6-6 CASSRPGLAGADTQYF TGTGCCAGCAGTCGCCCCGGACTAGCGGGAGCAGATACGCAGTATTTT
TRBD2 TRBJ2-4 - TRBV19 CASSPGTSGKNIQYF TGTGCCAGTAGTCCCGGGACTAGCGGGAAAAACATTCAGTACTTC
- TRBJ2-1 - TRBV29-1 CSAWLQVLGYNEQFF TGCAGCGCTTGGTTACAGGTCTTAGGGTACAATGAGCAGTTCTTC
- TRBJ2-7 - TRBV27 CASSTRGGPNEQYF TGTGCCAGCAGTACTAGGGGGGGGCCAAACGAGCAGTACTTC
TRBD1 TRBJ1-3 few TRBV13 CASSFFQGDSGNTIYF TGTGCCAGCAGCTTTTTCCAGGGGGACTCTGGAAACACCATATATTTT
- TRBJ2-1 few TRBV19 CASSISYNEQFF TGTGCCAGTAGTATTTCGTACAATGAGCAGTTCTTC
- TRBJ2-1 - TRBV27 CASSLYGQTQLYNEQFF TGTGCCAGCAGTTTATATGGACAGACTCAGCTCTACAATGAGCAGTTCTTC
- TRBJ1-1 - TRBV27 CASSFAGGHTEAFF TGTGCCAGCAGTTTCGCGGGGGGCCACACTGAAGCTTTCTTT
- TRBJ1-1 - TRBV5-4 CASSLLGSGDTEAFF TGTGCCAGCAGCTTGTTAGGGTCAGGGGACACTGAAGCTTTCTTT
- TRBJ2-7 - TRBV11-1 CASSLGGGGYEQYF TGTGCCAGCAGCTTAGGCGGTGGGGGCTACGAGCAGTACTTC
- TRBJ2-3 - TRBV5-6 CASSLAPSSAVQYF TGTGCCAGCAGCTTGGCCCCGTCCTCAGCAGTGCAGTATTTT
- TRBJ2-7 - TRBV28 CASSLRNREQYF TGTGCCAGCAGTTTAAGGAACCGGGAGCAGTACTTC
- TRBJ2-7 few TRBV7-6 CASSPTIIHEQYF TGTGCCAGCAGCCCTACCATCATCCACGAGCAGTACTTC